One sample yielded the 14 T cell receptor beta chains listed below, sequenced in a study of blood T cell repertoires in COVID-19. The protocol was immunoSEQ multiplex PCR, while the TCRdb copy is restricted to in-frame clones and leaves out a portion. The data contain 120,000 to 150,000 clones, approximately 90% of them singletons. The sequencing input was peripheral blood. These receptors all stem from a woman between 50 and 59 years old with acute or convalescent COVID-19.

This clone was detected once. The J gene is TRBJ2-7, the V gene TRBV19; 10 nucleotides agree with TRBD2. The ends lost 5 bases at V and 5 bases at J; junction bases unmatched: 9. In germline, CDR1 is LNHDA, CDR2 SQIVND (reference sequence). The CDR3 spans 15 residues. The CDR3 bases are TGTGCCAGTAGTTTTTCAGCGGGAGGGCCCCACGAGCAGTACTTC. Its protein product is CASSFSAGGPHEQYF. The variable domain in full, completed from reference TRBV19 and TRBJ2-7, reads DGGITQSPKYLFRKEGQNVTLSCEQNLNHDAMYWYRQDPGQGLRLIYYSQIVNDFQKGDIAEGYSVSREKKESFPLTVTSAQKNPTAFYLCASSFSAGGPHEQYFGPGTRLTVT.

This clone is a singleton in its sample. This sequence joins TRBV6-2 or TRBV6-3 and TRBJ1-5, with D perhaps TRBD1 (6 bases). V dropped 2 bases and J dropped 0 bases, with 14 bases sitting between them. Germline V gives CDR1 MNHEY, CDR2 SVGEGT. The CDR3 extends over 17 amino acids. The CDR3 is CASSYKAAGVSNQPQHF. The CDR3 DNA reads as TGTGCCAGCAGTTACAAGGCAGCAGGGGTTAGCAATCAGCCCCAGCATTTT.

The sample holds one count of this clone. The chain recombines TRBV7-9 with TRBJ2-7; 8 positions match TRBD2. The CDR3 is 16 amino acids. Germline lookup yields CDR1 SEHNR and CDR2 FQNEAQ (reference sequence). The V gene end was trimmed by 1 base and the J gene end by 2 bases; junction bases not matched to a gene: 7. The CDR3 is CASSLGSGGSTYEQYF. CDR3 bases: TGTGCCAGCAGCTTAGGGAGCGGGGGCTCAACCTACGAGCAGTACTTC.

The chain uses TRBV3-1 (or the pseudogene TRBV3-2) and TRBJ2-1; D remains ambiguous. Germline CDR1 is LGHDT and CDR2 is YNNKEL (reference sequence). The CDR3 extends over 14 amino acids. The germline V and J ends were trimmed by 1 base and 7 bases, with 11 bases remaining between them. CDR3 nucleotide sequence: TGTGCCAGCAGCCAAGGACCCACGAGGAATGAGCAGTTCTTC. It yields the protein CASSQGPTRNEQFF.

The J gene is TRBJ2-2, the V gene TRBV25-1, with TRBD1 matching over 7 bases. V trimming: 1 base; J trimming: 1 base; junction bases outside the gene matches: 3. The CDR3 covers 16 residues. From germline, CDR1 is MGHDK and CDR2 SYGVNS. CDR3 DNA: TGTGCCAGCAGTGAATTTAACAGGGGGAACACCGGGGAGCTGTTTTTT. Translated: CASSEFNRGNTGELFF.

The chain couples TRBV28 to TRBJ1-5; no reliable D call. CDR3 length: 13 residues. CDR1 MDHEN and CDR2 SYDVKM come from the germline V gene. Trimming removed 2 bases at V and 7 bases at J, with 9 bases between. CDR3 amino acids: CASSLDFGQPQHF. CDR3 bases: TGTGCCAGCAGTTTAGACTTCGGCCAGCCCCAGCATTTT.

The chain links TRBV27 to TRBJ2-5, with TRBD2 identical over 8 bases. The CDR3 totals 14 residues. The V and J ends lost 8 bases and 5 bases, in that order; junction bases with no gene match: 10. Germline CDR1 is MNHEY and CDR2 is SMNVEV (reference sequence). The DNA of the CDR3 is TGTGCCAGCCGGTCCGGGAGGGATGGGGAGACCCAGTACTTC. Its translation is CASRSGRDGETQYF.

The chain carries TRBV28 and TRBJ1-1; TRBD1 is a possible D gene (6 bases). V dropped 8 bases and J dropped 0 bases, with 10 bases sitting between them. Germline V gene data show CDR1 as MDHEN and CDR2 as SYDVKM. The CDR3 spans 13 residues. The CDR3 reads CASRTGLNTEAFF. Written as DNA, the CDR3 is TGTGCCAGCCGTACAGGGCTGAACACTGAAGCTTTCTTT.

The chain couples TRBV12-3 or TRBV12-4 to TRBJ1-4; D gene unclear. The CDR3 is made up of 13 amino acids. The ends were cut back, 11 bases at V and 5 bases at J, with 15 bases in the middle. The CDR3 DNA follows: TGTGCCTCTTCAGAGGGCGCGAATGAAAAACTGTTTTTT. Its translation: CASSEGANEKLFF.

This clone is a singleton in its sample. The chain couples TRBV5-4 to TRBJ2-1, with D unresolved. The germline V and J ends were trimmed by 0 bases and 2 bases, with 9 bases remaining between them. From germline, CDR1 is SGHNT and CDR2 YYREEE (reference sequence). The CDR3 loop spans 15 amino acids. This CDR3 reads CASSLGLAAYNEQFF. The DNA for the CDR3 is TGTGCCAGCAGCTTGGGCCTGGCGGCCTACAATGAGCAGTTCTTC.

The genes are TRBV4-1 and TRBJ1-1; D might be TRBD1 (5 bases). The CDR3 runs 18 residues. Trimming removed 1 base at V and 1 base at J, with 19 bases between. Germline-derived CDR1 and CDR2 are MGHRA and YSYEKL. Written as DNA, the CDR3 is TGCGCCAGCAGCCAAGTACTGGGGCCAATAATCGGGAACACTGAAGCTTTCTTT. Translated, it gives CASSQVLGPIIGNTEAFF.

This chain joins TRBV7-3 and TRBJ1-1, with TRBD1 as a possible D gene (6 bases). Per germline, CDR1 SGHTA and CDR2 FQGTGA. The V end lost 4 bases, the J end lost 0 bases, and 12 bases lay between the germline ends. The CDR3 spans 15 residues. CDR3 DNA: TGTGCCAGCAGCTCCCAAGGGGGTTTGAACACTGAAGCTTTCTTT. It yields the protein CASSSQGGLNTEAFF.

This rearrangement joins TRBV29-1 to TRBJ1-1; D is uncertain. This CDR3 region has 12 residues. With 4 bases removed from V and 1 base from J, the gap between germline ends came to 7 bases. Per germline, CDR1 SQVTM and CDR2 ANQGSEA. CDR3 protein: CSVVEGNTEAFF. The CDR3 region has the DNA TGCAGCGTTGTGGAGGGGAACACTGAAGCTTTCTTT. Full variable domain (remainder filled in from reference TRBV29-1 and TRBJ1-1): SAVISQKPSRDICQRGTSLTIQCQVDSQVTMMFWYRQQPGQSLTLIATANQGSEATYESGFVIDKFPISRPNLTFSTLTVSNMSPEDSSIYLCSVVEGNTEAFFGQGTRLTVV.

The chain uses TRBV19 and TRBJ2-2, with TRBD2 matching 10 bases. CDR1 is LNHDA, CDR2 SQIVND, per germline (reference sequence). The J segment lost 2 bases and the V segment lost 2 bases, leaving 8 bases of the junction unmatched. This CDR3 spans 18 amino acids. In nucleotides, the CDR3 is TGTGCCAGTAGTATAAAGAGCGGGGGGGCCCGAAACACCGGGGAGCTGTTTTTT. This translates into CASSIKSGGARNTGELFF.